This T cell receptor beta chain was documented in a study of blood T cell repertoires in COVID-19. In the study overall: The cDNA or gDNA used as material had been derived from T cells, B-cell-depleted T cells, or PBMCs.

Original data processing: Nucleated cell number was recorded as an estimate derived from reference gene primer amplification. Sequencing used immunoSEQ multiplex PCR; TCRdb keeps in-frame clones, though not all of them. The V and J calls and the clone size are those of that table, but D and trimming were determined from the DNA. The table has about 140,000 clones, approximately 86% seen once. V dropped 2 bases and J dropped 0 bases, with 7 bases sitting between them. Germline CDR1 is MDHEN and CDR2 is SYDVKM. The CDR3 runs 14 residues. The chain joins TRBV28 to TRBJ1-2; D not resolved. The TCR originated in a human donor in a cohort sampled during active COVID-19. The sequencing sample was made of peripheral blood. CDR3 in DNA: TGTGCCAGCAGTTTAGAGCAATCTAACTATGGCTACACCTTC. This translates into CASSLEQSNYGYTF.